This T cell receptor beta chain was found in a study of CD8 T cells in Susac syndrome. The CDR3 sequence is 13 residues long. CDR1 is DFQATT, CDR2 SNEGSKA, per germline (reference sequence). V was cut by 5 bases and J by 0 bases, with 10 bases left in between. When the RNA was reverse transcribed, random hexamers were used with an input of about 0.5 to 1 ug. Multiplex immunoSEQ PCR targeted 54 Vbeta and 13 Jbeta TCR beta segments. A single record per CDR3 protein comes from TCRdb applying MiXCR to the immunoSEQ multiplex PCR reads. The sample carries hundreds of thousands of distinct CDR3 sequences, roughly 96% recorded once.

V gene TRBV20-1 combines with J gene TRBJ1-1; unclear D gene. The sequence came from a human donor with multiple sclerosis. The sample comprised CD4+ T cells from PBMCs. The CDR3, as DNA: TGCAGTGCTGGAACGGCAGTGAACACTGAAGCTTTCTTT. This translates into CSAGTAVNTEAFF.